This TCR beta chain was recorded in a study of blood T cell repertoires in COVID-19. Background on the study: Collection of acute and convalescent COVID-19 samples took place in the United States, Italy and Spain. Sample material is recorded as cDNA or gDNA derived from T cells, B-cell-depleted T cells, or PBMCs.

Authors' methods: Researchers report that nucleated cell counts were estimated from reference gene primer amplification. Assay used: immunoSEQ multiplex PCR; TCRdb lists only in-frame clones, some missing. V, J and clone size are taken as reported in that table, and D and trimming were inferred from the DNA itself. The sample lists more than 150,000 clones, roughly 90% occurring once. CDR1 SGHKS and CDR2 YYEKEE come from the germline V gene (reference sequence). The length of the CDR3 is 14 residues. V was trimmed by 4 bases and J by 4 bases, leaving 14 bases between them. The rearrangement joins TRBV5-5 to TRBJ1-2; a weak D match, TRBD1 (6 bases). The material sequenced was peripheral blood. This TCR was sampled from a woman aged 70-85 years with acute or convalescent COVID-19. CDR3 amino acids: CASSGGGPGYGYTF. CDR3 in DNA: TGTGCCAGCAGCGGCGGGGGCCCCGGCTATGGCTACACCTTC.